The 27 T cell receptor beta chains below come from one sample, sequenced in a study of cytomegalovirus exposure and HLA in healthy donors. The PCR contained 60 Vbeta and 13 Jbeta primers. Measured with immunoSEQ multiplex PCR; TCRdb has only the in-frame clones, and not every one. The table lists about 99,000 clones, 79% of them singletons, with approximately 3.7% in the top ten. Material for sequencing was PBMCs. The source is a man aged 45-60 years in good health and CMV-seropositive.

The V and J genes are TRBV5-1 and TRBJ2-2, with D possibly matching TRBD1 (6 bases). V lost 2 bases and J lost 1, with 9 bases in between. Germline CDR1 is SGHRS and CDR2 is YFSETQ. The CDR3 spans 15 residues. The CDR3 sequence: CASSFGTQNTGELFF. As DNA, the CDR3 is TGCGCCAGCAGCTTTGGGACACAGAACACCGGGGAGCTGTTTTTT.

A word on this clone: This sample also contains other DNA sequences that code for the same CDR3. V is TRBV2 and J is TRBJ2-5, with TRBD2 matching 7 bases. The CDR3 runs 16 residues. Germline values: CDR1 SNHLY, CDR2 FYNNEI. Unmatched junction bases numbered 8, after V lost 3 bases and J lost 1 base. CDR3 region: CASSDTRTSLQETQYF. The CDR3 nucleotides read TGTGCCAGCAGTGATACCCGGACTAGTCTCCAAGAGACCCAGTACTTC.

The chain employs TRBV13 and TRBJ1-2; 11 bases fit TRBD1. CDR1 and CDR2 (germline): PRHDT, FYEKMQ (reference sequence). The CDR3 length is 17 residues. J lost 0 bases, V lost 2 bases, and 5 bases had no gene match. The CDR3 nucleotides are TGTGCCAGCAGCTTAAGGGGACAGGGGGACGCTAACTATGGCTACACCTTC. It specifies CASSLRGQGDANYGYTF.

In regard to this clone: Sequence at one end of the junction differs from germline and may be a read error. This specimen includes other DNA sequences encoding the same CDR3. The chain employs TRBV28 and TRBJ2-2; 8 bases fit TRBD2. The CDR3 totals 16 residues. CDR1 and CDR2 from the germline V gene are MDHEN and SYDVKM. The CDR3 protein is CASSLVGREATGELFF. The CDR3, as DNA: TGTGCCAGCAGTTTGGTAGGGCGGGAGGCAACCGGGGAGCTATTTTTT.

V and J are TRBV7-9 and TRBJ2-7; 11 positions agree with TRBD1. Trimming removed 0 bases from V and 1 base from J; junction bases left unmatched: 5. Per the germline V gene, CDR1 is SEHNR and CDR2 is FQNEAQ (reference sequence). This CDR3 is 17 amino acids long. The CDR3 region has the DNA TGTGCCAGCAGCTTAGCAGGGACAGGGGGGAGGTCCTACGAGCAGTACTTC. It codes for CASSLAGTGGRSYEQYF.

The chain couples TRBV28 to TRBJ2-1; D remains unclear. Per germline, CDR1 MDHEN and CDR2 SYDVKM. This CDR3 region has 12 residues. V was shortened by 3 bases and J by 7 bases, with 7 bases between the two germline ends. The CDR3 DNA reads TGTGCCAGCAGTTTCCAACTTAATGAGCAGTTCTTC. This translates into CASSFQLNEQFF. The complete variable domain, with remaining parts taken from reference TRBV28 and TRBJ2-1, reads DVKVTQSSRYLVKRTGEKVFLECVQDMDHENMFWYRQDPGLGLRLIYFSYDVKMKEKGDIPEGYSVSREKKERFSLILESASTNQTSMYLCASSFQLNEQFFGPGTRLTVL.

This chain's CDR3 is CASNSGGTGVNEKLFF. CDR3 DNA sequence: TGCGCCAGCAACTCTGGCGGGACAGGGGTAAATGAAAAACTGTTTTTT. The chain employs TRBV5-1 and TRBJ1-4; 10 positions agree with TRBD1. Germline CDR1 and CDR2: SGHRS and YFSETQ. There are 16 residues in the CDR3. V trimming: 6 bases; J trimming: 5 bases; junction bases outside the gene matches: 10.

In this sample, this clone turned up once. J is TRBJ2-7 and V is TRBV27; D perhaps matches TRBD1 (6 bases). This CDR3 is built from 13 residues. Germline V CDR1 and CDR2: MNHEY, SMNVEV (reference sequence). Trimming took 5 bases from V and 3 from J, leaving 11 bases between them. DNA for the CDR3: TGTGCCAGCAGTCGCCAGGGGTTCTACGAGCAGTACTTC. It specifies CASSRQGFYEQYF.

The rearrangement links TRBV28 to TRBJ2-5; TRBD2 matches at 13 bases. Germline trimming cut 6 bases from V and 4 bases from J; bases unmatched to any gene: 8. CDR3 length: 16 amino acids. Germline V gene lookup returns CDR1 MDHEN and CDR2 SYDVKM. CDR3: CASSQGLAGAPETQYF. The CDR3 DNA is TGTGCCAGCAGCCAAGGACTAGCGGGAGCCCCAGAGACCCAGTACTTC.

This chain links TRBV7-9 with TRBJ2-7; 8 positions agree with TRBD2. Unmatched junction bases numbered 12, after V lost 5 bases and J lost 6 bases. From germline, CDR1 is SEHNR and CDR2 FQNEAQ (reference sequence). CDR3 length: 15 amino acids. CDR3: CASSTPGLGLGEQYF. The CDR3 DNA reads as TGTGCCAGCAGCACACCGGGACTAGGATTAGGCGAGCAGTACTTC.

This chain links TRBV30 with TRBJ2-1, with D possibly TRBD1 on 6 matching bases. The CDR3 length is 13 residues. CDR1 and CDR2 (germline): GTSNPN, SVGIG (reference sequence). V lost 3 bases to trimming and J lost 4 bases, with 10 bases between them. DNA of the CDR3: TGTGCCTGGAGCCACGGACAGTACAATGAGCAGTTCTTC. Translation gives CAWSHGQYNEQFF. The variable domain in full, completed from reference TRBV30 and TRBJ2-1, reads SQTIHQWPATLVQPVGSPLSLECTVEGTSNPNLYWYRQAAGRGLQLLFYSVGIGQISSEVPQNLSASRPQDRQFILSSKKLLLSDSGFYLCAWSHGQYNEQFFGPGTRLTVL.

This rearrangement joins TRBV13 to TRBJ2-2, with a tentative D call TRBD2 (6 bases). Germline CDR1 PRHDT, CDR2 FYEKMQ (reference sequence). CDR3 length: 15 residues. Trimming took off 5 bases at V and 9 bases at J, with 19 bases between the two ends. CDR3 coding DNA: TGTGCCAGCAGCCCGGGACTGGATCGCGTCAGGGAGCTGTTTTTT. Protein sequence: CASSPGLDRVRELFF.

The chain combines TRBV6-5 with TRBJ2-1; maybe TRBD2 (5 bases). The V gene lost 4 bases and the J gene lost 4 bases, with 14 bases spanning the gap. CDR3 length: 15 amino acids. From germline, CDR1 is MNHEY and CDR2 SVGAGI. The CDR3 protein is CASSSGSRGYNEQFF. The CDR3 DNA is TGTGCCAGCAGTTCGGGAAGTCGAGGGTACAATGAGCAGTTCTTC.

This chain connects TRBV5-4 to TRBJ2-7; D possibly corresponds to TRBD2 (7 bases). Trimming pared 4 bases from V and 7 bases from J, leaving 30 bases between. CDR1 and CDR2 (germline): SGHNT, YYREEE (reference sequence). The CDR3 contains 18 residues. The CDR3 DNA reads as TGTGCCAGCAGCCAGGGCGCCAGGGGAGCGGGAACGTCGGGAGAGCAGTACTTC. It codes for CASSQGARGAGTSGEQYF.

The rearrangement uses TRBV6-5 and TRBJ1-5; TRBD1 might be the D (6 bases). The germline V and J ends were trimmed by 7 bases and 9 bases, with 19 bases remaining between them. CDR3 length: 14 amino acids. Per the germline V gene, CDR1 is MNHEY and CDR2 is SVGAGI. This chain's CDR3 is CASKGGGGNGPQHF. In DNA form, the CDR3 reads TGTGCCAGCAAGGGGGGAGGGGGAAACGGGCCCCAGCATTTT.

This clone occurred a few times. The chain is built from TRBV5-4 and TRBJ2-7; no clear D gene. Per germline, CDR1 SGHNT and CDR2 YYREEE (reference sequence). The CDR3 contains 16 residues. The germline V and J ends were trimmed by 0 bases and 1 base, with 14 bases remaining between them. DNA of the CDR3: TGTGCCAGCAGCTTGGGGGCCGGCGCTCGTTCCTACGAGCAGTACTTC. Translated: CASSLGAGARSYEQYF.

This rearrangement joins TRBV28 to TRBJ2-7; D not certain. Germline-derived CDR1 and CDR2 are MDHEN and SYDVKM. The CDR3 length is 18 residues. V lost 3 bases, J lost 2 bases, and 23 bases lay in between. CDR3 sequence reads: CASSFWILKEKAAYEQYF. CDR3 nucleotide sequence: TGTGCCAGCAGTTTTTGGATCTTGAAAGAGAAGGCGGCCTACGAGCAGTACTTC.

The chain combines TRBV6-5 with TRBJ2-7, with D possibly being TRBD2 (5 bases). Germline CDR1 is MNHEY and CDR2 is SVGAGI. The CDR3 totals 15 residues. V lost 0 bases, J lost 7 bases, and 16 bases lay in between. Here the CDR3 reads CASSYSFTARGEQYF. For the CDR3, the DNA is TGTGCCAGCAGTTACTCGTTCACTGCTCGGGGAGAGCAGTACTTC.

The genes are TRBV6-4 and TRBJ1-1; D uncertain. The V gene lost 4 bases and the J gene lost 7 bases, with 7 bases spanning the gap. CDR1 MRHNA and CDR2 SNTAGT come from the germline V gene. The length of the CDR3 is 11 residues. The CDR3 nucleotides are TGTGCCAGCAGTGGTCCGGGTGAAGCTTTCTTT. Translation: CASSGPGEAFF.

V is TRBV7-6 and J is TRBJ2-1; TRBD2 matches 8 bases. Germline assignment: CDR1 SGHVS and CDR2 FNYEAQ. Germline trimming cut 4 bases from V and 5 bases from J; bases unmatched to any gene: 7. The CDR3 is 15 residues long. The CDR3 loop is CASSSPSGGHNEQFF. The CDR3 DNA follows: TGTGCCAGCAGCTCCCCGAGCGGGGGTCACAATGAGCAGTTCTTC.

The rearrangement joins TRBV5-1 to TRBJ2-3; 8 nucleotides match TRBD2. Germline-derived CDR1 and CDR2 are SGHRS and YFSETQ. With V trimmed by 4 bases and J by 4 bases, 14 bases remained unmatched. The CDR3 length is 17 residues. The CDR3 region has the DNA TGCGCCAGCAGCCAGCGGACTGGAGCGGGAGTCGCAGATACGCAGTATTTT. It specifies CASSQRTGAGVADTQYF.

In DNA, the CDR3 is TGTGCCAGCAGTCCTAGCGGAACCTACGAGCAGTACTTC. This codes for CASSPSGTYEQYF. The J gene is TRBJ2-5, the V gene TRBV6-5; 7 nucleotides line up with TRBD2. The end of the DNA fits TRBJ2-7 better, so the J call may be wrong. Germline CDR1 and CDR2: MNHEY and SVGAGI. This CDR3 is 13 amino acids long.

The chain's CDR3 is CASSQTGTSSYNEQFF. Written as DNA, the CDR3 is TGTGCCAGCAGCCAAACCGGGACATCCTCCTACAATGAGCAGTTCTTC. The chain couples TRBV7-7 to TRBJ2-1; TRBD1 is a possible D gene (6 bases). The germline CDR1 and CDR2 sequences are SSHAT and FNYEAQ (reference sequence). CDR3 length: 16 amino acids. V was trimmed by 5 bases and J by 0 bases, leaving 14 bases between them.

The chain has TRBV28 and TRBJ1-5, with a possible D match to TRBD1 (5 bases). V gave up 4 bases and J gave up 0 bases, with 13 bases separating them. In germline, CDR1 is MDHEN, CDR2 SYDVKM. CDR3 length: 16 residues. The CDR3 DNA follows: TGTGCCAGCAGTTGGCAGGGAAGGAGTAGCAATCAGCCCCAGCATTTT. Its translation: CASSWQGRSSNQPQHF.

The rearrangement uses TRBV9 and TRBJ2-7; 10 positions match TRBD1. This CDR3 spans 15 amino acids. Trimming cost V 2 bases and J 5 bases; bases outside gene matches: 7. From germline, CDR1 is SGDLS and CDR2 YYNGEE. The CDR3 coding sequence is TGTGCCAGCAGCGTGACCGGGACAGGGGACCACGAGCAGTACTTC. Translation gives CASSVTGTGDHEQYF.

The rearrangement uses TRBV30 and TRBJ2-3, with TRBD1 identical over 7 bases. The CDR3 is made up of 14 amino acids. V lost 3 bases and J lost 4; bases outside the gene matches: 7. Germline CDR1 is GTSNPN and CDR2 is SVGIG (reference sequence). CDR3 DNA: TGTGCCTGGAGCTTCGTAGGGGGCGCAGATACGCAGTATTTT. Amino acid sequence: CAWSFVGGADTQYF.

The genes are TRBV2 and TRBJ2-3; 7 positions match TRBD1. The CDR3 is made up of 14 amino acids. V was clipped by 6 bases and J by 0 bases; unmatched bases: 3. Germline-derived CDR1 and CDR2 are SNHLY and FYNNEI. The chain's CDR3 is CASRDRTSTDTQYF. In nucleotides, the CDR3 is TGTGCCAGCAGGGACAGGACTAGCACAGATACGCAGTATTTT. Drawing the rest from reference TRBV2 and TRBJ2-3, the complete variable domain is EPEVTQTPSHQVTQMGQEVILRCVPISNHLYFYWYRQILGQKVEFLVSFYNNEISEKSEIFDDQFSVERPDGSNFTLKIRSTKLEDSAMYFCASRDRTSTDTQYFGPGTRLTVL.